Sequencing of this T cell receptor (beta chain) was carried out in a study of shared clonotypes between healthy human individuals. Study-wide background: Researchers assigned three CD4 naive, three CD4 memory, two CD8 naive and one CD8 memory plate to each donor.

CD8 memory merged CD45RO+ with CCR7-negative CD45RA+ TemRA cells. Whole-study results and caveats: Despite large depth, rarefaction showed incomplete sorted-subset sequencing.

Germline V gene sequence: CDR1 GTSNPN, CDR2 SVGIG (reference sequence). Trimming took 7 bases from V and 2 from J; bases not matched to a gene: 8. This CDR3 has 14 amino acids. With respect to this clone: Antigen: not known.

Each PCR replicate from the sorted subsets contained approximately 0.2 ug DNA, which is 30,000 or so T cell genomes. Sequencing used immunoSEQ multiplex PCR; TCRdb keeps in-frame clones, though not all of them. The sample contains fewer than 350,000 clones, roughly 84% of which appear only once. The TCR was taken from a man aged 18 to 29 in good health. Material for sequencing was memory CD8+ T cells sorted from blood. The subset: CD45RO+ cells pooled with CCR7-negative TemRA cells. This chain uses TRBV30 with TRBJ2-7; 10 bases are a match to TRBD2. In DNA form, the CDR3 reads TGTGCCTTGGCCTTAGCGGGGGGTCCCTACGAGCAGTACTTC. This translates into CALALAGGPYEQYF.